These 24 T cell receptor beta chains were all obtained from the same sample, sequenced in a study of cytomegalovirus exposure and HLA in healthy donors. Researchers ran the PCR with 60 Vbeta and 13 Jbeta primers. Assay used: immunoSEQ multiplex PCR; TCRdb lists only in-frame clones, some missing. The sample has around 130,000 clones, about 70% seen once; the top ten hold under 3%. Source material: PBMCs. The receptors were sampled from a woman aged 55-70 years in good health and CMV-seropositive.

A few counts support this clone. This sequence joins TRBV7-8 and TRBJ1-6; TRBD1 might be the D (6 bases). Deletions cut 5 bases from V and 10 bases from J, with 12 bases between. This CDR3 spans 13 amino acids. The V gene's germline CDR1 is SGHVS and CDR2 FQNEAQ. The CDR3 region has the DNA TGTGCCAGCAGCCTCGGACAGTACTCACCCCTCCACTTT. Translation gives CASSLGQYSPLHF.

The chain joins TRBV6-4 to TRBJ2-3; 11 bases align to TRBD2. The CDR3 runs 18 residues. CDR1 is MRHNA and CDR2 is SNTAGT in the germline V gene. The junction had 11 bases not matched to a gene; V was cut back by 6 bases and J by 0 bases. CDR3 in amino acids: CASSRSSGGPTSTDTQYF. The CDR3 DNA sequence: TGTGCCAGCAGCCGGTCTAGCGGGGGGCCCACTAGCACAGATACGCAGTATTTT.

The chain employs TRBV9 and TRBJ2-7, with D possibly matching TRBD1 (5 bases). From germline, CDR1 is SGDLS and CDR2 YYNGEE. The CDR3 is 15 amino acids. V lost 0 bases, J lost 3 bases, and 13 bases lay in between. This CDR3 reads CASSVEGQGSYEQYF. CDR3 DNA sequence: TGTGCCAGCAGCGTAGAGGGCCAGGGCAGCTACGAGCAGTACTTC.

The chain has TRBV10-2 and TRBJ1-1, with D tentatively TRBD1 (5 bases). CDR3 length equals 14 residues. V lost 2 bases and J lost 1, with 8 bases in between. The germline V gene has CDR1 WSHSY and CDR2 SAAADI. Here the CDR3 DNA reads TGCGCCAGCAGTGAGGGGGCGCGGAACACTGAAGCTTTCTTT. This translates into CASSEGARNTEAFF.

The V gene is TRBV27, the J gene TRBJ2-7; 8 nucleotides line up with TRBD1. This CDR3 is 15 amino acids long. V shed 8 bases and J 4 bases; nucleotides not matched to a gene: 13. Germline V gives CDR1 MNHEY, CDR2 SMNVEV (reference sequence). CDR3 in amino acids: CASSPGQGRFYEQYF. The CDR3, as DNA: TGTGCCAGCTCACCCGGACAGGGAAGGTTTTACGAGCAGTACTTC.

This clone was seen a few times. The chain recombines TRBV5-1 with TRBJ2-7; 10 bases align to TRBD1. This CDR3 spans 15 amino acids. Losses at the gene ends were 0 bases for V and 4 bases for J; bases not matched to a gene: 4. CDR1 SGHRS and CDR2 YFSETQ come from the germline V gene. The CDR3 sequence: CASSLGGTGAYEQYF. The DNA for the CDR3 is TGCGCCAGCAGCTTGGGGGGGACAGGGGCGTACGAGCAGTACTTC.

This clone was seen a few times. Other DNA sequences in the sample encode the same CDR3. V is TRBV5-1 and J is TRBJ1-2, with a possible D match to TRBD1 (5 bases). Trimming left V 3 bases short and J 2 bases short, with 8 bases between. This CDR3 has 13 amino acids. CDR1 SGHRS and CDR2 YFSETQ come from the germline V gene. The CDR3 DNA sequence: TGCGCCAGCAGCTCCGGACAAAACTATGGCTACACCTTC. Encoded protein: CASSSGQNYGYTF. The full variable domain, completed using reference TRBV5-1 and TRBJ1-2, is KAGVTQTPRYLIKTRGQQVTLSCSPISGHRSVSWYQQTPGQGLQFLFEYFSETQRNKGNFPGRFSGRQFSNSRSEMNVSTLELGDSALYLCASSSGQNYGYTFGSGTRLTVV.

The chain combines TRBV5-4 with TRBJ1-2; D is possibly TRBD1 (6 bases). Germline loops: CDR1 SGHNT, CDR2 YYREEE (reference sequence). The CDR3 runs to 14 residues. Trimming cost V 0 bases and J 4 bases, with 10 bases left between them. In DNA, the CDR3 is TGTGCCAGCAGCTTGGGGGGGGGCCCCTATGGCTACACCTTC. Translated, it gives CASSLGGGPYGYTF.

This chain joins TRBV13 and TRBJ2-1; TRBD1 agrees at 10 bases. The CDR3 spans 21 residues. V gave up 5 bases and J gave up 3 bases; unmatched junction bases: 22. Germline values: CDR1 PRHDT, CDR2 FYEKMQ (reference sequence). Written as DNA, the CDR3 is TGTGCCAGCAGCCCTGAGGGGTTGCCCGGGACAGGGGCGGGGAGCTACAATGAGCAGTTCTTC. Its protein product is CASSPEGLPGTGAGSYNEQFF.

V is TRBV11-3 and J is TRBJ2-5, with 7 bases identical to TRBD2. The last part of the DNA fits TRBJ2-7 better; the J call may be wrong. This CDR3 is 15 amino acids long. The germline gives CDR1 SGHNT, CDR2 YENEEA. CDR3 sequence (DNA): TGTGCCAGCAGCCCGGGGGGACTATCCTCCTACGAGCAGTACTTC. Encoded protein: CASSPGGLSSYEQYF.

V usage is TRBV4-1 and J usage is TRBJ1-4; tentative D call: TRBD1 (6 bases). CDR3 length: 14 amino acids. Germline values: CDR1 MGHRA, CDR2 YSYEKL. Trimming pared 0 bases from V and 7 bases from J, leaving 9 bases between. This chain's CDR3 is CASSQEGGREKLFF. The CDR3 bases are TGCGCCAGCAGCCAAGAGGGGGGGCGTGAAAAACTGTTTTTT.

This sequence joins TRBV5-4 and TRBJ1-2, with D unclear. The CDR3 spans 15 residues. The germline V gene has CDR1 SGHNT and CDR2 YYREEE (reference sequence). Trimming took 0 bases from V and 1 from J, leaving 10 bases between them. The CDR3 sequence: CASSLEATLNYGYTF. CDR3 nucleotides: TGTGCCAGCAGCTTGGAAGCCACCCTTAACTATGGCTACACCTTC.

This clone was counted between two and nine times. J is TRBJ1-1 and V is TRBV18; D is unclear. V lost 4 bases to trimming and J lost 4 bases, with 13 bases between them. Germline values: CDR1 KGHSH, CDR2 LQKENI. The CDR3 covers 14 residues. CDR3 nucleotide sequence: TGTGCCAGCTCACTTGACGCGGGGAGCACTGAAGCTTTCTTT. Amino acid sequence: CASSLDAGSTEAFF.

The sample holds a few counts of this clone. The chain has TRBV15 and TRBJ2-1, with D possibly being TRBD1 (5 bases). Germline V gene lookup returns CDR1 LNHNV and CDR2 YYDKDF (reference sequence). CDR3 length: 15 amino acids. V was cut by 0 bases and J by 6 bases, with 12 bases left in between. This CDR3 is CATSRDGQGRNEQFF. CDR3 DNA: TGTGCCACCAGCAGAGATGGTCAGGGCCGCAATGAGCAGTTCTTC.

The rearrangement joins TRBV5-1 to TRBJ2-5, with TRBD2 matching over 8 bases. V was clipped by 4 bases and J by 2 bases; unmatched bases: 4. CDR3 length: 14 amino acids. Germline V CDR1 and CDR2: SGHRS, YFSETQ. The CDR3 loop is CASSPGGVQETQYF. The DNA of the CDR3 is TGCGCCAGCAGCCCGGGGGGGGTGCAAGAGACCCAGTACTTC.

The chain links TRBV7-2 to TRBJ2-3; no clear D gene. Germline-derived CDR1 and CDR2 are SGHTA and FQGNSA. The CDR3 sequence is 15 residues long. The ends were cut back, 5 bases at V and 1 base at J, with 13 bases in the middle. Here the CDR3 reads CASSPMGLGTDTQYF. As DNA, the CDR3 is TGTGCCAGCAGCCCGATGGGCCTTGGCACAGATACGCAGTATTTT.

The V gene is TRBV4-1, the J gene TRBJ1-5; TRBD1 might be the D (5 bases). Trimming removed 1 base from V and 2 bases from J, with 15 bases in between. This CDR3 is built from 17 residues. Germline V gene sequence: CDR1 MGHRA, CDR2 YSYEKL. CDR3 bases: TGCGCCAGCAGCCAAGTCGGGACCTGGGAGGGCAATCAGCCCCAGCATTTT. It encodes CASSQVGTWEGNQPQHF.

The chain employs TRBV5-4 and TRBJ1-2; D remains unclear. The CDR3 covers 12 residues. Deletions cut 0 bases from V and 5 bases from J, with 5 bases between. Germline CDR1 reads SGHNT; CDR2 reads YYREEE (reference sequence). The CDR3 spells CASSLGEYGYTF. Written as DNA, the CDR3 is TGTGCCAGCAGCTTGGGAGAATATGGCTACACCTTC.

The rearrangement uses TRBV13 and TRBJ2-7; 8 nucleotides line up with TRBD2. Germline lookup yields CDR1 PRHDT and CDR2 FYEKMQ (reference sequence). V was clipped by 0 bases and J by 3 bases; unmatched bases: 4. This CDR3 contains 15 residues. The CDR3 spells CASSLGSGGIYEQYF. DNA for the CDR3: TGTGCCAGCAGCTTAGGAAGCGGGGGAATCTACGAGCAGTACTTC. The whole variable domain, filled in from reference TRBV13 and TRBJ2-7, reads AAGVIQSPRHLIKEKRETATLKCYPIPRHDTVYWYQQGPGQDPQFLISFYEKMQSDKGSIPDRFSAQQFSDYHSELNMSSLELGDSALYFCASSLGSGGIYEQYFGPGTRLTVT.

The chain links TRBV10-2 to TRBJ2-2; D might be TRBD1 (6 bases). The CDR3 contains 15 residues. Trimming removed 7 bases at V and 1 base at J, with 13 bases between. Germline V gene sequence: CDR1 WSHSY, CDR2 SAAADI. The CDR3 coding sequence is TGCGCCAGCAAAAGACAGGAGATGAACACCGGGGAGCTGTTTTTT. Its protein is CASKRQEMNTGELFF.

The V gene is TRBV5-1, the J gene TRBJ2-3; 9 bases line up with TRBD2. CDR1 and CDR2 (germline): SGHRS, YFSETQ. The CDR3 runs 16 residues. With 0 bases clipped from V and 4 bases from J, the junction kept 6 bases outside the gene matches. The CDR3 reads CASSLGLAEESDTQYF. As DNA, the CDR3 is TGCGCCAGCAGCTTGGGACTAGCGGAAGAATCAGATACGCAGTATTTT.

The chain couples TRBV25-1 to TRBJ1-4; a weak D match, TRBD1 (6 bases). Germline V lookup: CDR1 MGHDK, CDR2 SYGVNS. The CDR3 consists of 17 residues. Trimming left V 0 bases short and J 8 bases short, with 19 bases between. DNA for the CDR3: TGTGCCAGCAGTGAATATAAAGGGCAGGGGAACGGAGAAAAACTGTTTTTT. Translation gives CASSEYKGQGNGEKLFF.

This rearrangement joins TRBV6-1 to TRBJ2-1, with D possibly TRBD1 on 5 matching bases. The V gene's germline CDR1 is MNHNS and CDR2 SASEGT. This CDR3 has 14 amino acids. The V end was cut by 3 bases, the J end by 8 bases, with 14 bases between. The DNA of the CDR3 is TGTGCCAGCAGTGATCAACAGGCTCGGGATGAGCAGTTCTTC. Protein product: CASSDQQARDEQFF.

This chain links TRBV6-5 with TRBJ2-2, with a tentative D call TRBD2 (6 bases). The germline CDR1 and CDR2 sequences are MNHEY and SVGAGI. Trimming shortened V by 10 bases and J by 4 bases, and 10 bases separated the two germline ends. The CDR3 contains 12 residues. The CDR3 sequence is CAIGGLTGELFF. The DNA of the CDR3 is TGTGCCATCGGGGGACTCACCGGGGAGCTGTTTTTT.